This T cell receptor (beta chain) was sequenced in a study of blood T cell repertoires in COVID-19. Study context: Sites across the United States, Italy and Spain contributed samples from acute and convalescent COVID-19.

Seattle cases were enrolled at active infection and followed longitudinally. The length of the CDR3 is 19 residues. The V segment lost 1 base and the J segment 1 base; nucleotides outside the gene matches: 12. Germline V lookup: CDR1 SGHVS, CDR2 FQNEAQ. Assay: immunoSEQ multiplex PCR; the TCRdb copy retains only in-frame clones and omits some. The data show approximately 210,000 clones, 84% seen once. The V gene is TRBV7-8, the J gene TRBJ2-1; 8 nucleotides agree with TRBD1. The clonotype comes from an elderly woman with COVID-19, enrolled during active disease. Sample: peripheral blood. DNA for the CDR3: TGTGCCAGCAGCTTAGTTGGCAGGGGGCCGATCGGGTCCTACAATGAGCAGTTCTTC. Amino acids: CASSLVGRGPIGSYNEQFF.